The next 10 T cell receptor beta chains were all read from a single sample in a study of CD8 T cells in ankylosing spondylitis. Whole-study results and caveats: It appeared that ankylosing spondylitis blood was characterized by a TCR beta motif of roughly 8 highly homologous variants.

These receptors are not linked to any known antigen. TCRdb reanalysed the 5' RACE reads using MiXCR and keeps one entry per CDR3 protein. The profile covers 300,000 to 400,000 distinct CDR3 sequences, with 20% to 25% appearing a single time and roughly a sixth taken by the ten largest. The sequenced sample was blood, either unsorted or a sorted T cell fraction (not recorded which). Receptors were obtained from a male donor with ankylosing spondylitis.

This clonotype appeared a few times. V is TRBV29-1 and J is TRBJ2-3; D not certain. The CDR3 is 13 residues long. Germline V gene data show CDR1 as SQVTM and CDR2 as ANQGSEA. CDR3 residues: CSVEQWGTDTQYF. CDR3 DNA: TGCAGTGTAGAGCAGTGGGGCACAGATACGCAGTATTTT.

This clonotype was seen only a few times. The rearrangement joins TRBV9 to TRBJ1-6; 7 nucleotides line up with TRBD1. Germline lookup yields CDR1 SGDLS and CDR2 YYNGEE. With V trimmed by 4 bases and J by 10 bases, 8 bases remained unmatched. The CDR3 runs to 14 residues. The chain's CDR3 is CASSIRDRESPLHF. For the CDR3, the DNA is TGTGCCAGCAGCATCCGGGACAGAGAATCACCCCTCCACTTT.

This clonotype was seen once. The rearrangement joins TRBV11-3 to TRBJ1-2; D remains ambiguous. Germline CDR1 is SGHNT and CDR2 is YENEEA. Trimming cost V 3 bases and J 0 bases, with 11 bases left between them. The CDR3 runs to 15 residues. The chain's CDR3 is CASSFRSGTNYGYTF. The CDR3 DNA sequence: TGTGCCAGCAGCTTCCGGTCAGGTACTAACTATGGCTACACCTTC.

This clonotype was observed a handful of times. The chain uses TRBV11-2 and TRBJ2-7; D is possibly TRBD2 (6 bases). Germline loops: CDR1 SGHAT, CDR2 FQNNGV. This CDR3 has 15 amino acids. The V and J ends lost 0 bases and 5 bases respectively, with 14 bases between them. The CDR3 region has the DNA TGTGCCAGCAGCTTAGAAGGTAGGAGGGTCAACGAGCAGTACTTC. Translating gives CASSLEGRRVNEQYF.

The chain has TRBV20-1 and TRBJ1-2, with 8 bases aligning to TRBD1. Looked up from germline, CDR1 is DFQATT and CDR2 is SNEGSKA (reference sequence). Germline trimming cut 6 bases from V and 0 bases from J; bases unmatched to any gene: 9. This CDR3 is 15 amino acids long. Here the CDR3 reads CSATGTGHANYGYTF. The CDR3 DNA reads as TGCAGTGCAACCGGGACAGGTCACGCTAACTATGGCTACACCTTC.

This chain connects TRBV30 to TRBJ1-2, with TRBD1 matching 10 bases. The CDR3 extends over 14 amino acids. CDR1 GTSNPN and CDR2 SVGIG come from the germline V gene (reference sequence). V lost 5 bases, J lost 3 bases, and 6 bases stayed unmatched. In DNA, the CDR3 is TGTGCCTGGCGGGACAGGGGCAATTACTATGGCTACACCTTC. This gives the protein CAWRDRGNYYGYTF.

V gene TRBV6-5 combines with J gene TRBJ2-2; possibly TRBD1 or TRBD2 for D (5 bases each). Germline V gene data show CDR1 as MNHEY and CDR2 as SVGAGI. This CDR3 contains 17 residues. Between the trimmed V and J ends, which lost 0 bases and 3 bases, there was a span of 14 bases. The CDR3 reads CASSYSRAGRDTGELFF. The CDR3 DNA is TGTGCCAGCAGTTACTCGAGGGCAGGGCGGGACACCGGGGAGCTGTTTTTT.

This clonotype was seen a handful of times. This sequence joins TRBV12-3 or TRBV12-4 and TRBJ1-1, with 8 nucleotides matching TRBD1. This CDR3 contains 13 residues. Trimming cost V 5 bases and J 5 bases; bases outside gene matches: 4. The CDR3 loop reads CASSRQGQTEAFF. CDR3 bases: TGTGCCAGCAGTCGACAGGGGCAGACTGAAGCTTTCTTT.

V and J are TRBV5-1 and TRBJ2-2, with 8 bases matching TRBD2. This CDR3 contains 16 residues. Trimming took 5 bases from V and 4 from J; bases not matched to a gene: 10. The germline CDR1 and CDR2 sequences are SGHRS and YFSETQ. The CDR3 loop reads CASRYGLAPGTGELFF. The CDR3 DNA sequence: TGCGCCAGCAGATATGGACTAGCCCCTGGCACCGGGGAGCTGTTTTTT.

J is TRBJ1-1 and V is TRBV29-1; unclear D gene. CDR3 length equals 12 residues. Trimming took 5 bases from V and 8 from J, leaving 15 bases between them. Germline CDR1 reads SQVTM; CDR2 reads ANQGSEA. CDR3 amino acids: CSVSGGRVEAFF. CDR3 in DNA: TGCAGCGTTAGTGGCGGTAGGGTAGAAGCTTTCTTT.